This T cell receptor (beta chain) stems from a study of post-analysis software for immune sequencing data. The study, taken as a whole, reports: When patients were compared with controls, four or five TRBV segments were more frequent, TRBV5-6, TRBV5-1 and TRBV20-1 among them. When compared against controls, multiple sclerosis patients showed significantly lower normalized Chao1 diversity.

Germline V lookup: CDR1 MNHNS, CDR2 SASEGT. The CDR3 consists of 17 residues. V was clipped by 3 bases and J by 3 bases; unmatched bases: 11. Unique molecular identifiers were present in the TCR beta cDNA libraries. Between roughly 0.9 and 11 million T cells gave rise to about 450,000 cDNA molecules. TCRdb processed the PCR reads anew with MiXCR; each CDR3 protein has one entry. The sample gives about 200,000 distinct CDR3 sequences, 29% of which show up once; roughly 3.5% is in the top ten. This clonotype was observed a few times. Its cognate antigen is unknown. V is TRBV6-1 and J is TRBJ2-1; 7 positions agree with TRBD2. The sample comprised blood. The source is a girl aged 2 to 17 with multiple sclerosis. The CDR3 region is CASSEVQREHLYNEQFF. CDR3 DNA: TGTGCCAGCAGTGAGGTCCAGCGGGAACACCTCTACAATGAGCAGTTCTTC.